Included here is one T cell receptor (beta chain) sequence, with context. This clone was seen only once. Its antigen has not been determined. Base-call qualities are not available, and no considerably larger clone is one nucleotide away. The data stem from a study of OX40 agonist ivuxolimab in advanced cancers. Some background on the complete study: Ivuxolimab was a fully human IgG2 agonistic monoclonal antibody targeting the costimulatory receptor OX40 (CD134). The point of sequencing TCRbeta in the periphery was to test whether ivuxolimab changed TCR sequence diversity and drove clonal T-cell expansion. Partial responses occurred in three dose-escalation patients: two with cutaneous melanoma and one with hepatocellular carcinoma. A male proportion of almost 85% and a mean age of 60 years, ranging from 23 to 79, were recorded for the dose-escalation cohort. Of the roughly 51 patients in dose escalation, some 20 had hepatocellular carcinoma, roughly 15 had melanoma, 9 had renal cell carcinoma and 9 had head and neck cancer. Prior anti-PD-1, anti-PD-L1 or anti-CTLA-4 therapy was permitted, and approximately 39% of dose-escalation patients had received checkpoint inhibitors. The monotherapy dose-escalation portion (N of about 50 patients) of the phase I ivuxolimab trial is reported in the paper. Intravenous ivuxolimab was administered to patients every 2 weeks at six dose levels: 0.01, 0.1, 0.3, 1.5, 3 and 10 mg/kg.

Patients with a history of autoimmune disease or receiving systemic immunosuppression were excluded from the trial. Peripheral blood for TCR sequencing was drawn from every dose cohort at baseline, at cycle 4 day 1 and at cycle 7 day 1. Samples were obtained from an open-label, multicenter, first-in-human phase I dose-escalation trial of ivuxolimab. The trial enrolled adults with locally advanced or metastatic head and neck squamous cell, hepatocellular, melanoma or renal cell carcinoma. Before TCR sequencing, CD4+ and CD8+ T cells were separately sorted from peripheral blood. Summary of the overall study and its limitations: In the 0.1-3.0 mg/kg groups, partial responders were among the patients with the lowest normalized peripheral clonal expansion, particularly in CD8+ T cells. Low levels of normalized T-cell clonal expansion were also seen in some nonresponding patients. Clonal expansion of both CD4+ and CD8+ blood T cells was observed from baseline to week 6 at doses 0.1 to 3.0 mg/kg. On average, CD8+ T cells showed more expanded clones than CD4+ T cells after ivuxolimab. Antigen specificity was not determined for the clonally expanded peripheral T cells.

For sequencing of the TCRbeta CDR3 region, genomic DNA was extracted from the sorted cells. The immunoSEQ Assay was used for sequencing of TCRbeta CDR3 regions. Here the immuneACCESS table is served through TCRdb, limited to in-frame sequences with V and J called. Missing clones are a known gap in these copies; in checked studies unresolved V genes cover under half, and the rest lacks a known reason. The sample yields some 50,000 clones; about 86% were counted once. The top ten constitute around 1.6% of the sample. The sequences come from CD4+ or CD8+ T cells sorted from blood, collected in a trial of the OX40 agonist ivuxolimab. The receptor was derived from an adult with an advanced solid tumor such as melanoma, head and neck, liver or kidney cancer.

The CDR3 corresponds to CAISGTSYEQYF. The DNA sequence follows: TGTGCCATCAGTGGGACCTCCTACGAGCAGTACTTC. The chain joins TRBV10-3 to TRBJ2-7; the D gene remains uncertain. Relative to germline, V is 4 bases shorter and J is 0 bases shorter, with 4 bases between their ends. From cysteine to phenylalanine, the CDR3 is 12 amino acids long. The kept DNA is CDR3 alone, 36 bases in frame from the first base. CDR1 and CDR2, looked up from the germline V gene, are ENHRY and SYGVKD.